This T cell receptor (beta chain) was sequenced for a study of human T cells and chemical hapten exposure. Study in general: A patient group, mainly female, showed alopecia areata, totalis or universalis. General study findings and limits: Following DPC sensitization, TCRs present above 1 in 1000 frequency showed no change.

The time point: pre-sensitization, week 0. This sample's treatment: therapeutic diphenylcyclopropenone sensitization with weekly scalp DPC. Worth noting for this clonotype: Its antigen is not known.

What the library attached to individual cDNA molecules were unique molecular identifiers. Each CDR3 protein gets one entry after TCRdb re-called the RACE reads with MiXCR. The table lists 280,000 or so distinct CDR3 sequences, roughly 8% of them singletons. CDR1 and CDR2 (germline): SGHRS, YFSETQ. CDR3 length equals 15 residues. The V and J ends lost 2 bases and 4 bases respectively, with 15 bases between them. This chain links TRBV5-1 with TRBJ1-1, with D unresolved. This sequence was found in a man in his late teens or twenties with alopecia areata. Some clones in this sample may be carry-over from other donors' samples. The sample was whole blood, taken in connection with sensitization to the hapten diphenylcyclopropenone (DPC). The CDR3 region has the DNA TGCGCCAGCAGCTTTCTAATCCTGGAGGCCACTGAAGCTTTCTTT. Translation gives CASSFLILEATEAFF.